Below, 27 T cell receptor beta chains from the same sample are listed, as sequenced in a study of blood T cell repertoires in COVID-19. The method was immunoSEQ multiplex PCR; TCRdb's version includes in-frame clones alone and lacks a portion of them. This sample has 140,000 to 150,000 clones, with 84% found just once. The sample comprised peripheral blood. Receptors were obtained from a man aged 30 to 45 with COVID-19, enrolled during active disease.

The J gene is TRBJ1-5, the V gene TRBV28, with a tentative D call TRBD1 (6 bases). Germline V gene lookup returns CDR1 MDHEN and CDR2 SYDVKM. There are 17 residues in the CDR3. V lost 7 bases to trimming and J lost 0 bases, with 19 bases between them. The CDR3 DNA sequence: TGTGCCAGCACCACCGACAGGATGGGCTATAGCAATCAGCCCCAGCATTTT. It codes for CASTTDRMGYSNQPQHF. The variable domain in full, completed from reference TRBV28 and TRBJ1-5, reads DVKVTQSSRYLVKRTGEKVFLECVQDMDHENMFWYRQDPGLGLRLIYFSYDVKMKEKGDIPEGYSVSREKKERFSLILESASTNQTSMYLCASTTDRMGYSNQPQHFGDGTRLSIL.

J is TRBJ1-1 and V is TRBV6-5; D is undetermined. The germline V gene has CDR1 MNHEY and CDR2 SVGAGI. V gave up 7 bases and J gave up 6 bases, with 15 bases separating them. The CDR3 spans 13 residues. The CDR3 loop reads CASTARTGSEAFF. In DNA, the CDR3 is TGTGCCAGCACGGCCCGGACGGGGTCTGAAGCTTTCTTT.

V is TRBV6-5 and J is TRBJ2-5, with 9 bases identical to TRBD2. V shed 6 bases, J shed 2 bases, and the junction held 4 bases outside the gene matches. This CDR3 is built from 14 residues. Germline assignment: CDR1 MNHEY and CDR2 SVGAGI. The CDR3 DNA reads TGTGCCAGCAGACGACTAGCGGAACAAGAGACCCAGTACTTC. Protein sequence: CASRRLAEQETQYF.

V gene TRBV6-5 combines with J gene TRBJ1-1; D not certain. The V end lost 10 bases, the J end lost 1 base, and 13 bases lay between the germline ends. The CDR3 has 13 amino acids. In germline, CDR1 is MNHEY, CDR2 SVGAGI. The CDR3 DNA follows: TGTGCCACAATACCTCCAGAGAACACTGAAGCTTTCTTT. Translation: CATIPPENTEAFF.

There are a few counts of this clone. The genes are TRBV7-9 and TRBJ1-2; possibly TRBD1 for D (6 bases). The CDR3 extends over 14 amino acids. The germline gives CDR1 SEHNR, CDR2 FQNEAQ (reference sequence). V shed 5 bases and J shed 2 bases, with 12 bases lying between them. CDR3: CASSTQQGNYGYTF. In DNA, the CDR3 is TGTGCCAGCAGCACCCAACAGGGAAACTATGGCTACACCTTC.

The chain combines TRBV11-3 with TRBJ2-1; 9 nucleotides align to TRBD2. Germline CDR1 is SGHNT and CDR2 is YENEEA. The CDR3 spans 15 residues. V was pared by 1 base and J by 4 bases, with 2 bases of the junction left unmatched. Written as DNA, the CDR3 is TGTGCCAGCAGCTTAGGTAGCGGGGGATACAATGAGCAGTTCTTC. Its translation is CASSLGSGGYNEQFF.

This chain joins TRBV28 and TRBJ2-7; 8 bases match TRBD1. Per germline, CDR1 MDHEN and CDR2 SYDVKM. V was pared by 7 bases and J by 4 bases, with 15 bases of the junction left unmatched. This CDR3 region has 16 residues. CDR3 region: CASINPGQDARYEQYF. DNA for the CDR3: TGTGCCAGCATCAATCCGGGACAGGATGCCCGATACGAGCAGTACTTC.

The chain joins TRBV6-5 to TRBJ1-1; TRBD1 is a possible D gene (5 bases). Germline lookup yields CDR1 MNHEY and CDR2 SVGAGI. The CDR3 is made up of 15 amino acids. V lost 6 bases, J lost 5 bases, and 19 bases lay in between. The CDR3: CASSPIHSGGTEAFF. The CDR3 nucleotides are TGTGCCAGCAGCCCCATCCATTCCGGGGGGACTGAAGCTTTCTTT.

CDR3 in amino acids: CASSLQGPTEAFF. The CDR3 bases are TGTGCCAGCAGCCTACAGGGCCCCACTGAAGCTTTCTTT. The chain has TRBV12-3 or TRBV12-4 and TRBJ1-1, with TRBD1 as a possible D gene (6 bases). Between the trimmed V and J ends, which lost 6 bases and 4 bases, there was a span of 12 bases. The CDR3 covers 13 residues.

The chain joins TRBV2 to TRBJ2-2, with a tentative D call TRBD1 (6 bases). Trimming left V 4 bases short and J 4 bases short, with 10 bases between. CDR1 is SNHLY and CDR2 is FYNNEI in the germline V gene. The CDR3 runs 14 residues. The CDR3: CASSVQGGTGELFF. The CDR3 nucleotides read TGTGCCAGCAGTGTACAGGGTGGCACCGGGGAGCTGTTTTTT.

This sequence joins TRBV5-1 and TRBJ2-1; D unclear. The CDR3 extends over 12 amino acids. Trimming left V 2 bases short and J 8 bases short, with 8 bases between. CDR1 SGHRS and CDR2 YFSETQ come from the germline V gene. In DNA, the CDR3 is TGCGCCAGCAGCTTATACACCGATGAGCAGTTCTTC. It translates to CASSLYTDEQFF.

J is TRBJ2-5 and V is TRBV19; possibly TRBD1 for D (6 bases). CDR1 is LNHDA, CDR2 SQIVND, per germline (reference sequence). The CDR3 sequence is 16 residues long. V shed 3 bases and J shed 5 bases, with 19 bases lying between them. The CDR3 spells CASSMESVGQGETQYF. The CDR3 DNA reads TGTGCCAGTAGTATGGAGTCGGTAGGGCAGGGGGAGACCCAGTACTTC.

The J gene is TRBJ2-2, the V gene TRBV7-2; D is uncertain. This CDR3 contains 14 residues. CDR1 and CDR2 from the germline V gene are SGHTA and FQGNSA. Trimming stripped 2 bases from V and 2 bases from J, with 6 bases between. CDR3 bases: TGTGCCAGCAGCTTATTGCGAAACACCGGGGAGCTGTTTTTT. Translation gives CASSLLRNTGELFF.

This clone was seen only once. The chain couples TRBV11-2 to TRBJ2-7; 8 bases fit TRBD2. The trim removed 6 bases at V and 2 bases at J, leaving 9 bases unmatched. The length of the CDR3 is 15 residues. Germline V CDR1 and CDR2: SGHAT, FQNNGV. CDR3 loop: CASSRSGSIPYEQYF. CDR3 in DNA: TGTGCCAGCAGTCGCAGCGGGAGTATCCCCTACGAGCAGTACTTC.

This clone was counted a few times. The rearrangement links TRBV6-4 to TRBJ2-3; 10 positions agree with TRBD1. The length of the CDR3 is 15 residues. With 6 bases clipped from V and 2 bases from J, the junction kept 5 bases outside the gene matches. Germline-derived CDR1 and CDR2 are MRHNA and SNTAGT. The CDR3 coding sequence is TGTGCCAGCAGCCCCGGGACAGGGGACACAGATACGCAGTATTTT. Its protein product is CASSPGTGDTDTQYF.

The chain recombines TRBV27 with TRBJ1-2, with 9 bases matching TRBD1. The CDR3 runs to 15 residues. CDR1 is MNHEY, CDR2 SMNVEV, per germline (reference sequence). V dropped 6 bases and J dropped 4; count of bases not matched to a gene: 9. The CDR3 region is CASSWGQGGSYGYTF. The DNA of the CDR3 is TGTGCCAGCAGCTGGGGACAGGGTGGGTCCTATGGCTACACCTTC.

The chain is built from TRBV3-1 (or the pseudogene TRBV3-2) and TRBJ1-2; weak D call: TRBD1 (5 bases). The CDR3 runs to 15 residues. V lost 0 bases to trimming and J lost 8 bases, with 16 bases between them. Germline values: CDR1 LGHDT, CDR2 YNNKEL (reference sequence). The CDR3 loop is CASSQESKGAQGYTF. CDR3 bases: TGTGCCAGCAGCCAAGAATCGAAAGGGGCGCAGGGCTACACCTTC.

The V and J genes are TRBV27 and TRBJ1-2, with TRBD1 as a possible D gene (5 bases). This CDR3 contains 17 residues. CDR1 is MNHEY and CDR2 is SMNVEV in the germline V gene (reference sequence). Trimming cost V 0 bases and J 6 bases, with 20 bases left between them. The DNA for the CDR3 is TGTGCCAGCAGTTTATCTCGATACCTGGGGCTTTACGATGGCTACACCTTC. Translating it yields CASSLSRYLGLYDGYTF.

V gene TRBV3-1 (or the pseudogene TRBV3-2) combines with J gene TRBJ2-5; the D gene is possibly TRBD2 (7 bases). CDR1 and CDR2 (germline): LGHDT, YNNKEL (reference sequence). Trimming pared 4 bases from V and 5 bases from J, leaving 17 bases between. The CDR3 runs 15 residues. The CDR3 DNA reads as TGTGCCAGCAGCCGCCTAGGGGGGGAGAAGGAGACCCAGTACTTC. Encoded protein: CASSRLGGEKETQYF.

The chain employs TRBV5-1 and TRBJ1-1; D remains unclear. This CDR3 has 10 amino acids. Germline V lookup: CDR1 SGHRS, CDR2 YFSETQ. Trimming shortened V by 0 bases and J by 11 bases, and 5 bases separated the two germline ends. The DNA for the CDR3 is TGCGCCAGCAGCTTGGCCGGGGCTTTCTTT. It encodes CASSLAGAFF.

The V gene is TRBV10-3, the J gene TRBJ2-2, with D unclear. Trimming shortened V by 7 bases and J by 1 base, and 4 bases separated the two germline ends. The CDR3 sequence is 12 residues long. Germline loops: CDR1 ENHRY, CDR2 SYGVKD. CDR3 in amino acids: CAITGNTGELFF. CDR3 coding DNA: TGTGCCATCACAGGGAACACCGGGGAGCTGTTTTTT.

Of note for this clone: The same CDR3 can be traced to other DNA sequences in this sample. The chain combines TRBV15 with TRBJ2-5, with D possibly being TRBD2 (6 bases). V lost 0 bases and J lost 4, with 12 bases in between. From germline, CDR1 is LNHNV and CDR2 YYDKDF (reference sequence). The CDR3 is 15 residues long. The CDR3 spells CATSRDRGSGETQYF. In DNA form, the CDR3 reads TGTGCCACCAGCAGAGATCGGGGGTCAGGAGAGACCCAGTACTTC.

Only a few counts were recorded for this clone. The chain has TRBV28 and TRBJ2-1; 8 bases are a match to TRBD1. V lost 8 bases, J lost 5 bases, and 8 bases stayed unmatched. The CDR3 is 14 residues long. CDR1 is MDHEN, CDR2 SYDVKM, per germline. This CDR3 is CASEGQAGDNEQFF. The CDR3 DNA reads as TGTGCCAGCGAGGGACAGGCAGGCGACAATGAGCAGTTCTTC.

V usage is TRBV24-1 and J usage is TRBJ2-7, with D uncertain. Germline lookup yields CDR1 KGHDR and CDR2 SFDVKD. With 9 bases removed from V and 6 bases from J, the gap between germline ends came to 17 bases. The CDR3 has 13 residues. The CDR3 reads CATGPGNPGEQYF. CDR3 bases: TGTGCCACCGGGCCCGGAAATCCCGGCGAGCAGTACTTC.

The chain is built from TRBV6-5 and TRBJ1-1; D is unclear. Germline V gene sequence: CDR1 MNHEY, CDR2 SVGAGI. V gave up 0 bases and J gave up 4 bases, with 6 bases separating them. The CDR3 contains 13 residues. CDR3 region: CASSYSLSTEAFF. CDR3 DNA sequence: TGTGCCAGCAGTTACTCACTGAGCACTGAAGCTTTCTTT.

Here the CDR3 DNA reads TGTGCCAGCAGTTTTACGAGTTACAATGAGCAGTTCTTC. The encoded protein is CASSFTSYNEQFF. This rearrangement joins TRBV12-3 or TRBV12-4 to TRBJ2-1, with no clear D. The CDR3 is 13 amino acids. V was pared by 3 bases and J by 4 bases, with 7 bases between.

This chain joins TRBV6-5 and TRBJ1-3; no clear D gene. This CDR3 has 12 residues. The germline CDR1 and CDR2 sequences are MNHEY and SVGAGI. V lost 6 bases to trimming and J lost 4 bases, with 7 bases between them. In nucleotides, the CDR3 is TGTGCCAGCAGCTCGGGGGGAAACACCATATATTTT. It specifies CASSSGGNTIYF.